These 8 T cell receptor beta chains were all obtained from the same sample, sequenced in a study of CXCR3-negative and CXCR3-positive naive CD8 T cells. UMI-labeled 5' RACE TRB cDNA libraries were prepared from the cells. TCRdb reprocessed the 5' RACE reads; each CDR3 protein has one entry and no DNA is given. The specimen's table records over 45,000 distinct CDR3 sequences. Input material: naive CXCR3- CD8+ T cells from blood. As to subset: CD45RO-CCR7+CD27+CD95- naive CD8+ T cells lacking CXCR3 (TNR3-). These receptors originate from a human donor in good health. Some clones in this sample may be carry-over from other donors' samples.

The chain is built from TRBV25-1 and TRBJ2-7; absent DNA, TCRdb's TRBD1 call cannot be checked. Germline CDR1 MGHDK, CDR2 SYGVNS. The CDR3 sequence is 14 residues long. The chain's CDR3 is CASSVGGSTYEQYF.

The chain has TRBV6-5 and TRBJ2-7; with no DNA, the TCRdb D assignment of TRBD1 cannot be verified. Germline assignment: CDR1 MNHEY and CDR2 SVGAGI. CDR3 length equals 14 residues. This CDR3 reads CASSYDRGTGDKYF.

The chain is built from TRBV29-1 and TRBJ1-2. The CDR3 is 15 residues long. Germline V CDR1 and CDR2: SQVTM, ANQGSEA. This CDR3 reads CSVEDPPSSNYGYTF. The full variable domain, with the rest looked up from reference TRBV29-1 and TRBJ1-2, is SAVISQKPSRDICQRGTSLTIQCQVDSQVTMMFWYRQQPGQSLTLIATANQGSEATYESGFVIDKFPISRPNLTFSTLTVSNMSPEDSSIYLCSVEDPPSSNYGYTFGSGTRLTVV.

This CDR3 reads CASSAEGQSNEKLFF. The chain is built from TRBV9 and TRBJ1-4; the D call from TCRdb, TRBD1, cannot be confirmed without DNA. Germline V gene sequence: CDR1 SGDLS, CDR2 YYNGEE. This CDR3 comprises 15 residues.

The CDR3 region is CASSYPLTENNQPQHF. The chain combines TRBV6-2 or TRBV6-3 with TRBJ1-5. Germline-derived CDR1 and CDR2 are MNHEY and SVGEGT. This CDR3 has 16 amino acids.

The CDR3 protein is CASSLTDRVDTEAFF. The chain joins TRBV7-3 to TRBJ1-1; the TRBD1 assignment by TCRdb is unverifiable without DNA. This CDR3 spans 15 amino acids. Germline CDR1 and CDR2: SGHTA and FQGTGA.

The genes are TRBV5-7 and TRBJ2-5. TRBV5-7 is filed as an ORF, its function uncertain. The CDR3 is made up of 14 amino acids. The CDR3 here is CASRPSMVEETQYF.

This sequence joins TRBV29-1 and TRBJ2-6; TCRdb's D call of TRBD2 is untestable without DNA. This CDR3 spans 14 amino acids. CDR1 and CDR2 from the germline V gene are SQVTM and ANQGSEA. The CDR3 sequence is CSVLDLSGANVLTF.